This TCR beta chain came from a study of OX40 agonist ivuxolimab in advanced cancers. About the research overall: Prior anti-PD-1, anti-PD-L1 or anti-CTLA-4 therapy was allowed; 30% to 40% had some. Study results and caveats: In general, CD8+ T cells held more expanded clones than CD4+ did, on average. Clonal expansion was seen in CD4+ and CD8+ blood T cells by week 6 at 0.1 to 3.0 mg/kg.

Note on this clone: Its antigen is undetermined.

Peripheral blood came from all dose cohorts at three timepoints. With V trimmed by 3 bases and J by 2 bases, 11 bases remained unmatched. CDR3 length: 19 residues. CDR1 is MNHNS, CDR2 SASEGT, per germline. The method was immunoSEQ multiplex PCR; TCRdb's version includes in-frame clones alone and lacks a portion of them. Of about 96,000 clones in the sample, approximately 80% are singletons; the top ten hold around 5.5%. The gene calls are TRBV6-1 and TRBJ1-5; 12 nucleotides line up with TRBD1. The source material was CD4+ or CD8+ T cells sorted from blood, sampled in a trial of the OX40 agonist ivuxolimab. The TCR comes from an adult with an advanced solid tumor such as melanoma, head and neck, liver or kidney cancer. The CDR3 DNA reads TGTGCCAGCAGTGAGCCCGGGACAGGGGGCATTTTTGGCAATCAGCCCCAGCATTTT. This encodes CASSEPGTGGIFGNQPQHF.